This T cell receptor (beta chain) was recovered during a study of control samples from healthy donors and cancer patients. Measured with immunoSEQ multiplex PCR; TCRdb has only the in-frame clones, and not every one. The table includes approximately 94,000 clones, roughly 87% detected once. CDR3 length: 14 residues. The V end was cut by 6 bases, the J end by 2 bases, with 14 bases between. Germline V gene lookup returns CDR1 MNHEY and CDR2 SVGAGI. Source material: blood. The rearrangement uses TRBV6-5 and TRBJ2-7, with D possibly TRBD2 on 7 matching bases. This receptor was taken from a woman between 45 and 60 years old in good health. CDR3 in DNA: TGTGCCAGCAGGGGGGAGGGGGATACCTACGAGCAGTACTTC. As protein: CASRGEGDTYEQYF.